The text below deals with one T cell receptor (beta chain). Its specificity is not known. Trimming took 0 bases from V and 0 from J, leaving 8 bases between them. CDR1 and CDR2 (germline): SGHRS, YFSETQ. The CDR3 covers 15 residues. TCRdb's table, derived via immunoSEQ multiplex PCR, lists solely in-frame clones and lacks some. Among some 2 million clones, 85% to 95% were seen once, and the ten largest hold more than 0.1%. This entry comes from a study of shared clonotypes between healthy human individuals. Findings and limits, study-wide: It was anticipated that sequencing depth would influence how many clonotypes donors shared.

The TCR sequence derives from a man younger than 35 in good health. The specimen sequenced was naive CD4+ T cells sorted from blood. Subset specified: CD45RA+ positively selected. V gene TRBV5-1 combines with J gene TRBJ2-3; D gene uncertain. This chain's CDR3 is CASSLGPVSTDTQYF. Here the CDR3 DNA reads TGCGCCAGCAGCTTGGGGCCGGTTAGCACAGATACGCAGTATTTT. Drawing the rest from reference TRBV5-1 and TRBJ2-3, the complete variable domain is KAGVTQTPRYLIKTRGQQVTLSCSPISGHRSVSWYQQTPGQGLQFLFEYFSETQRNKGNFPGRFSGRQFSNSRSEMNVSTLELGDSALYLCASSLGPVSTDTQYFGPGTRLTVL.